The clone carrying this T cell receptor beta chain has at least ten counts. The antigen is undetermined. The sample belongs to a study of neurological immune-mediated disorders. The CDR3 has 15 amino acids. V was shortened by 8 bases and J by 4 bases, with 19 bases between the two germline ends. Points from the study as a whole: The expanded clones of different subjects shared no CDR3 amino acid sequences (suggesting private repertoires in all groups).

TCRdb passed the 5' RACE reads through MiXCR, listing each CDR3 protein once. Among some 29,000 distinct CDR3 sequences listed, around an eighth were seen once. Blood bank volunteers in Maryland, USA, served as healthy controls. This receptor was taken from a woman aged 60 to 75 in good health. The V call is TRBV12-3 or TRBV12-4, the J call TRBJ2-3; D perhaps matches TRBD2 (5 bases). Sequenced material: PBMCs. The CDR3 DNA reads TGTGCCAGCGCCGAGACGGGATATTACCCAGATACGCAGTATTTT. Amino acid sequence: CASAETGYYPDTQYF.